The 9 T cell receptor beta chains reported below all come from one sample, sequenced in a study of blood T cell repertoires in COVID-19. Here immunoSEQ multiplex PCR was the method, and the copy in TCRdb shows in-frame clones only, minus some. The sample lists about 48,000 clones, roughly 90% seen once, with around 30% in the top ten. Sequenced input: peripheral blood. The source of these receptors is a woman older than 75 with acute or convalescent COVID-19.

The CDR3 spells CASEDRGDPTDTQYF. The CDR3, as DNA: TGTGCCAGCGAGGATCGCGGAGATCCCACAGATACGCAGTATTTT. The chain employs TRBV6-5 and TRBJ2-3; D unresolved. Germline values: CDR1 MNHEY, CDR2 SVGAGI. Trimming took 8 bases from V and 2 from J, leaving 17 bases between them. CDR3 length: 15 amino acids.

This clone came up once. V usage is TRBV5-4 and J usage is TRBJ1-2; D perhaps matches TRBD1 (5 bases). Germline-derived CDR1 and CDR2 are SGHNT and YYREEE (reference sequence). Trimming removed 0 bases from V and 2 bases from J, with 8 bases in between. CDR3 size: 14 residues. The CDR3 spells CASSLARANYGYTF. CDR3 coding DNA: TGTGCCAGCAGCTTGGCCAGGGCAAACTATGGCTACACCTTC.

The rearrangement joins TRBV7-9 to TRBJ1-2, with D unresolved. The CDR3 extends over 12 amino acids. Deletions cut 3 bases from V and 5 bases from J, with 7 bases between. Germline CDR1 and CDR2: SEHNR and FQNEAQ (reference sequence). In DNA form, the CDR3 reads TGTGCCAGCAGCTTCGATGCGTATGGCTACACCTTC. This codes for CASSFDAYGYTF.

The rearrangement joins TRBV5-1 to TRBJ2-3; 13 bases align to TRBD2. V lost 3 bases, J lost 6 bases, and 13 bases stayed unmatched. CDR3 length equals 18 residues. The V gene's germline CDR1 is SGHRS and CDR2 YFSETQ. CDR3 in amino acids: CASSSGPGLAGDYDTQYF. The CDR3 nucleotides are TGCGCCAGCAGCTCCGGGCCTGGACTAGCGGGGGACTATGATACGCAGTATTTT.

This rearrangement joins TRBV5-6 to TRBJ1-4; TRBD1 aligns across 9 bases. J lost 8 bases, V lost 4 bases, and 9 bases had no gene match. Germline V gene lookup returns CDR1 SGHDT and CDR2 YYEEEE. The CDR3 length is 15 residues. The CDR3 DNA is TGTGCCAGCAGCGCCGGACAGGGGCTAGGAGAAAAACTGTTTTTT. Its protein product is CASSAGQGLGEKLFF. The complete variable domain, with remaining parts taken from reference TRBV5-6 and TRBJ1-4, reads DAGVTQSPTHLIKTRGQQVTLRCSPKSGHDTVSWYQQALGQGPQFIFQYYEEEERQRGNFPDRFSGHQFPNYSSELNVNALLLGDSALYLCASSAGQGLGEKLFFGSGTQLSVL.

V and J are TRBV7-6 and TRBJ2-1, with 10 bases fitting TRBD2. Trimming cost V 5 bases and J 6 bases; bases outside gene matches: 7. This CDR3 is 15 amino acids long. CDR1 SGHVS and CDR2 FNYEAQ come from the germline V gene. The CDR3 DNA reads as TGTGCCAGCAGCCTCAGCGGGGGGGCCGGCAATGAGCAGTTCTTC. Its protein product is CASSLSGGAGNEQFF.

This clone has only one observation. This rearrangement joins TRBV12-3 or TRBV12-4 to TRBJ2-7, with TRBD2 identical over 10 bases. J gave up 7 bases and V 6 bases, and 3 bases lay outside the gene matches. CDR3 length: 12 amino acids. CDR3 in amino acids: CASSQLAGEQYV. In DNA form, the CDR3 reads TGTGCCAGCAGCCAACTAGCGGGAGAGCAGTACGTC.

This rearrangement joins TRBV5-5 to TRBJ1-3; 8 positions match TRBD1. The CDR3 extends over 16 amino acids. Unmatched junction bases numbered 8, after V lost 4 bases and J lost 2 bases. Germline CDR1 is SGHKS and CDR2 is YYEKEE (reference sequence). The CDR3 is CASSLNNRGTGNTIYF. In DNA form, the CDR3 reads TGTGCCAGCAGCCTGAACAACAGGGGGACTGGAAACACCATATATTTT.

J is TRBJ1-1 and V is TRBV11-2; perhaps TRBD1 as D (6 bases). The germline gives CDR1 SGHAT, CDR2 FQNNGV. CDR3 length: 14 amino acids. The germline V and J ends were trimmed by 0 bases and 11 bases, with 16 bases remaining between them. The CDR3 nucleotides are TGTGCCAGCAGCTTAGAATGGGGGGGCATTGGGGCTTTCTTT. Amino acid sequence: CASSLEWGGIGAFF.